These 15 T cell receptor beta chains were all obtained from the same sample, sequenced in a study of T cells in Graves' hyperthyroidism and ophthalmopathy. Amplified TCR beta CDR3 regions came from RNA transcripts. First-round RT-PCR with HTBI primers amplified the TCR CDR3 region. TCRdb passed the multiplex PCR reads through MiXCR, listing each CDR3 protein once. This table holds around 600,000 distinct CDR3 sequences, about a sixth found once. The sequencing sample was made of blood. These receptors came from a woman aged 40 to 50 with Graves' ophthalmopathy.

This sequence joins TRBV20-1 and TRBJ1-1; D unresolved. The V gene's germline CDR1 is DFQATT and CDR2 SNEGSKA (reference sequence). The germline V and J ends were trimmed by 6 bases and 8 bases, with 16 bases remaining between them. The CDR3 runs 12 residues. CDR3 nucleotides: TGCAGTGCCCGTGGACTAACCTCGGAAGCTTTCTTT. Translated: CSARGLTSEAFF.

V is TRBV20-1 and J is TRBJ2-3; the match to TRBD2 covers 7 bases. The CDR3 spans 15 residues. The germline gives CDR1 DFQATT, CDR2 SNEGSKA (reference sequence). V was clipped by 0 bases and J by 0 bases; unmatched bases: 3. Here the CDR3 reads CSARDLADSTDTQYF. CDR3 sequence (DNA): TGCAGTGCTAGAGATCTAGCGGATAGCACAGATACGCAGTATTTT.

This clonotype has a count of ten or more. This chain links TRBV29-1 with TRBJ1-1; D ambiguous. V shed 2 bases and J shed 0 bases, with 1 base lying between them. This CDR3 has 11 amino acids. Germline CDR1 and CDR2: SQVTM and ANQGSEA. The chain's CDR3 is CSVELNTEAFF. For the CDR3, the DNA is TGCAGCGTTGAATTGAACACTGAAGCTTTCTTT.

This clonotype was recorded at least ten times. The chain uses TRBV12-3 or TRBV12-4 and TRBJ2-4; 11 bases match TRBD2. The V gene end was trimmed by 6 bases and the J gene end by 1 base; junction bases not matched to a gene: 2. CDR3 length: 15 residues. The CDR3: CASSPSGGAKNIQYF. In DNA, the CDR3 is TGTGCCAGCAGCCCTAGCGGGGGGGCCAAAAACATTCAGTACTTC.

This clonotype was found a few times. The CDR3 reads CATSDSRDRLFF. The DNA of the CDR3 is TGTGCCACCAGTGATTCAAGGGACAGGCTGTTTTTT. The chain has TRBV24-1 and TRBJ2-2; TRBD1 agrees at 7 bases. V trimming: 2 bases; J trimming: 13 bases; junction bases outside the gene matches: 3. CDR1 KGHDR and CDR2 SFDVKD come from the germline V gene. The CDR3 contains 12 residues.

This clonotype was counted many times. This chain links TRBV5-1 with TRBJ2-7, with TRBD1 matching 8 bases. Germline trimming cut 0 bases from V and 7 bases from J; bases unmatched to any gene: 12. The CDR3 runs to 16 residues. Germline CDR1 SGHRS, CDR2 YFSETQ. CDR3: CASSLDWTGRRKEQYF. The CDR3 region has the DNA TGCGCCAGCAGCTTGGATTGGACAGGGCGGCGGAAAGAGCAGTACTTC.

This CDR3 is CASSLVRITGELFF. The DNA for the CDR3 is TGTGCCAGCAGCTTGGTTCGGATTACCGGGGAGCTGTTTTTT. The chain joins TRBV7-8 to TRBJ2-2; no clear D. The germline V gene has CDR1 SGHVS and CDR2 FQNEAQ. Between the trimmed V and J ends, which lost 3 bases and 5 bases, there was a span of 10 bases. The CDR3 runs 14 residues. The variable domain in full, completed from reference TRBV7-8 and TRBJ2-2, reads GAGVSQSPRYKVAKRGQDVALRCDPISGHVSLFWYQQALGQGPEFLTYFQNEAQLDKSGLPSDRFFAERPEGSVSTLKIQRTQQEDSAVYLCASSLVRITGELFFGEGSRLTVL.

This clonotype was picked up many times. The chain links TRBV2 to TRBJ1-6; D is unresolved. This CDR3 is built from 15 residues. Trimming stripped 4 bases from V and 6 bases from J, with 13 bases between. Germline CDR1 reads SNHLY; CDR2 reads FYNNEI. The DNA for the CDR3 is TGTGCCAGCAGTGTAGAGGGAGCGCTTAATTCACCCCTCCACTTT. Translating gives CASSVEGALNSPLHF.

This clonotype was seen a few times. The chain combines TRBV7-6 with TRBJ2-7, with D possibly being TRBD1 or TRBD2 (5 bases each). Germline V gene lookup returns CDR1 SGHVS and CDR2 FNYEAQ. The CDR3 consists of 12 residues. Written as DNA, the CDR3 is TGTGCTTCAGCGGAAGGGGCCTACGAGCAGTACTTC. Translated: CASAEGAYEQYF. The whole variable domain, remainder taken from reference TRBV7-6 and TRBJ2-7, is GAGVSQSPRYKVTKRGQDVALRCDPISGHVSLYWYRQALGQGPEFLTYFNYEAQQDKSGLPNDRFSAERPEGSISTLTIQRTEQRDSAMYRCASAEGAYEQYFGPGTRLTVT.

This clonotype was observed many times. The chain employs TRBV2 and TRBJ2-1; D is ambiguous. Trimming took off 8 bases at V and 5 bases at J, with 13 bases between the two ends. The CDR3 is made up of 13 amino acids. Germline loops: CDR1 SNHLY, CDR2 FYNNEI. The CDR3 loop is CASHMADNNEQFF. CDR3 bases: TGTGCCAGCCACATGGCAGATAACAATGAGCAGTTCTTC.

Points on this clonotype: Sequence at one end of the junction differs from germline and may be a read error. The gene calls are TRBV9 and TRBJ2-2, with 12 positions matching TRBD1. The germline V gene encodes CDR1 SGDLS and CDR2 YYNGEE. This CDR3 has 17 residues. The CDR3 bases are TGCGCCAGCAGCGCCGCCTTGGGACAGGGGGCGATCGGGGAGCTGTTTTTT. It encodes CASSAALGQGAIGELFF.

This clonotype was seen many times. A junction end diverges from the germline sequence, so it may reflect a read error. The genes are TRBV7-7 and TRBJ2-3; 11 nucleotides line up with TRBD2. The germline gives CDR1 SSHAT, CDR2 FNYEAQ (reference sequence). This CDR3 has 15 amino acids. DNA of the CDR3: TGTGCTAGCAGCTTAGGGACTAGCGGAAGAGATACGCAGTATTTT. Its translation: CASSLGTSGRDTQYF.

This clonotype was picked up a small number of times. The chain combines TRBV7-9 with TRBJ1-4; 9 bases map to TRBD1. The CDR3 length is 16 residues. Germline V lookup: CDR1 SEHNR, CDR2 FQNEAQ (reference sequence). The V gene end was trimmed by 0 bases and the J gene end by 8 bases; junction bases not matched to a gene: 7. CDR3 in amino acids: CASSLAPGQGDEKLFF. The CDR3 coding sequence is TGTGCCAGCAGCTTAGCGCCGGGACAGGGAGACGAAAAACTGTTTTTT.

Ten or more counts support this clonotype. This sequence joins TRBV11-2 and TRBJ2-2, with D possibly being TRBD1 or TRBD2 (6 bases each). Deletions cut 3 bases from V and 5 bases from J, with 19 bases between. From germline, CDR1 is SGHAT and CDR2 FQNNGV. The CDR3 is 17 residues long. The DNA for the CDR3 is TGTGCCAGCAGCTTGTTGACTAGGACAGACGAAACCGGGGAGCTGTTTTTT. Residues: CASSLLTRTDETGELFF.

There are many counts of this clonotype. The gene calls are TRBV5-1 and TRBJ2-7, with TRBD1 matching 10 bases. V gave up 5 bases and J gave up 2 bases; unmatched junction bases: 1. Germline assignment: CDR1 SGHRS and CDR2 YFSETQ. The CDR3 runs 13 residues. The CDR3 nucleotides read TGCGCCAGCAGGGGGACAGGGGCCTACGAGCAGTACTTC. It yields the protein CASRGTGAYEQYF.